This TCR beta chain was retrieved from a study of blood T cell repertoires in COVID-19. Study details: Sites across the United States, Italy and Spain contributed samples from acute and convalescent COVID-19.

This clone was observed once. Other DNA variants within this sample encode the same CDR3. Living in 24 US areas, the participants were between roughly 18 and 90 years of age. Clinical history reported by participants formed the basis on which cohorts were assigned. The recovered donors of Cohort 3 showed two negative PCRs, clearance, or symptom resolution. V lost 4 bases and J lost 2, with 6 bases in between. CDR1 and CDR2 (germline): SGHRS, YFSETQ. This CDR3 comprises 12 residues. Produced via immunoSEQ multiplex PCR; TCRdb's table is partial and in-frame only. The sample gives about 330,000 clones, under 95% of which show up once; approximately 18% is in the top ten.

The chain recombines TRBV5-1 with TRBJ2-5, with unresolved D. The sample comprised PBMCs or T cells enriched from blood (not recorded which). The receptor's source is a woman under 40 who had recovered from COVID-19. The CDR3 spells CASSLPQETQYF. Written as DNA, the CDR3 is TGCGCCAGCAGCCTCCCGCAAGAGACCCAGTACTTC. Full variable domain (missing parts from reference TRBV5-1 and TRBJ2-5): KAGVTQTPRYLIKTRGQQVTLSCSPISGHRSVSWYQQTPGQGLQFLFEYFSETQRNKGNFPGRFSGRQFSNSRSEMNVSTLELGDSALYLCASSLPQETQYFGPGTRLLVL.